Reported below is one TCR beta chain. Its antigen is not known. Germline lookup yields CDR1 MNHEY and CDR2 SMNVEV (reference sequence). The junction had 4 bases not matched to a gene; V was cut back by 5 bases and J by 4 bases. There are 14 residues in the CDR3. The sample belongs to a study of cytotoxic CD8 clonotypes in ibrutinib-treated CLL. The wider study: The group held roughly twelve relapsed/refractory and about 15 treatment-naive patients, with some 17 IGHV unmutated. Response samples were taken after a median about twelve months of treatment, range 6 to 36.

Sequenced by immunoSEQ multiplex PCR; TCRdb stores in-frame clones only, minus some. The sample has 73,000 or so clones, about 64% seen once. Frozen PBMC stocks contributed around 2 micrograms of genomic DNA to the TCR beta libraries. General study findings and limits: Public clonotypes occurred uncommonly; on treatment, they contracted or remained stable.

The V and J genes are TRBV27 and TRBJ2-5; 10 bases are shared with TRBD2. The clonotype was recovered from a human donor with chronic lymphocytic leukemia. The material was PBMCs, obtained after 12 months of ibrutinib treatment. This chain's CDR3 is CASSRSGGAETQYF. The CDR3 DNA sequence: TGTGCCAGCAGTCGCAGCGGGGGGGCAGAGACCCAGTACTTC.